These 20 T cell receptor beta chains came from one sample sequenced in a study of T-cell memory formation after mild COVID-19. TCRdb processed the 5' RACE reads anew with MiXCR; each CDR3 protein has one entry. This sample has 550,000 to 700,000 distinct CDR3 sequences; around 17% occur once, and the top ten carry approximately 12%. The specimen sequenced was PBMCs or a T cell subset sorted from them (not recorded which). The source is an adult woman who had mild COVID-19 (a few samples of this study predate the infection). Cell type and time point are not known.

The J gene is TRBJ2-2, the V gene TRBV7-2; D is possibly TRBD2 (6 bases). Germline V gives CDR1 SGHTA, CDR2 FQGNSA. Trimming removed 5 bases at V and 6 bases at J, with 10 bases between. This CDR3 spans 13 amino acids. The CDR3 nucleotides are TGTGCCAGCAGCGAGGAGGGCCCCGGGGAGCTGTTTTTT. Encoded protein: CASSEEGPGELFF.

The chain links TRBV12-3 or TRBV12-4 to TRBJ2-1; TRBD1 matches at 8 bases. The CDR3 totals 16 residues. J lost 1 base, V lost 10 bases, and 12 bases had no gene match. DNA of the CDR3: TGTGCCACCTCTCGGGGACAGGCATTTTCCTACAATGAGCAGTTCTTC. Residues: CATSRGQAFSYNEQFF.

V usage is TRBV7-9 and J usage is TRBJ1-4, with 10 bases fitting TRBD1. The CDR3 contains 17 residues. The V segment lost 5 bases and the J segment 3 bases; nucleotides outside the gene matches: 9. CDR1 and CDR2 from the germline V gene are SEHNR and FQNEAQ (reference sequence). This CDR3 reads CASSDGQGEVPNEKLFF. Here the CDR3 DNA reads TGTGCCAGCAGCGACGGACAGGGGGAGGTTCCTAATGAAAAACTGTTTTTT.

The chain is built from TRBV7-2 and TRBJ2-1, with a tentative D call TRBD2 (6 bases). V was pared by 0 bases and J by 9 bases, with 12 bases between. Germline V gene sequence: CDR1 SGHTA, CDR2 FQGNSA. The CDR3 loop spans 14 amino acids. CDR3 loop: CASSLAIRRGEQFF. In nucleotides, the CDR3 is TGTGCCAGCAGCTTAGCGATCCGGCGGGGTGAGCAGTTCTTC.

The sample holds a few counts of this clonotype. This chain uses TRBV20-1 with TRBJ2-3; D possibly matches TRBD1 or TRBD2 (5 bases each). The V end was cut by 5 bases, the J end by 0 bases, with 18 bases between. This CDR3 has 16 amino acids. Germline lookup yields CDR1 DFQATT and CDR2 SNEGSKA (reference sequence). This CDR3 is CSAAAGTPGSTDTQYF. In nucleotides, the CDR3 is TGCAGTGCTGCCGCCGGGACCCCAGGCAGCACAGATACGCAGTATTTT.

The rearrangement links TRBV10-3 to TRBJ2-2, with TRBD2 matching 11 bases. The CDR3 has 16 residues. Per the germline V gene, CDR1 is ENHRY and CDR2 is SYGVKD. The J segment lost 4 bases and the V segment lost 5 bases, leaving 6 bases of the junction unmatched. Here the CDR3 DNA reads TGTGCCATCAGTAAAGGTGGACTAGCGGGCACCGGGGAGCTGTTTTTT. This sequence encodes CAISKGGLAGTGELFF.

This clonotype was seen more than once but under ten times. The chain links TRBV7-2 to TRBJ2-7, with a tentative D call TRBD1 (5 bases). V lost 5 bases to trimming and J lost 5 bases, with 19 bases between them. The CDR3 spans 15 residues. CDR1 is SGHTA, CDR2 FQGNSA, per germline. Here the CDR3 DNA reads TGTGCCAGCAGCAGCTCGGCAGGGAAAATTGACGAGCAGTACTTC. Its translation: CASSSSAGKIDEQYF. Variable domain in full (rest from reference TRBV7-2 and TRBJ2-7): GAGVSQSPSNKVTEKGKDVELRCDPISGHTALYWYRQSLGQGLEFLIYFQGNSAPDKSGLPSDRFSAERTGGSVSTLTIQRTQQEDSAVYLCASSSSAGKIDEQYFGPGTRLTVT.

V and J are TRBV10-3 and TRBJ2-7, with TRBD1 identical over 8 bases. Germline CDR1 is ENHRY and CDR2 is SYGVKD. V lost 5 bases and J lost 6; bases outside the gene matches: 3. This CDR3 is 12 amino acids long. The CDR3 nucleotides read TGTGCCATCAGTTCAGGGGGCTCCGAGCAGTACTTC. Protein sequence: CAISSGGSEQYF.

This CDR3 is CATSRPGQETQYF. The CDR3 nucleotides read TGTGCCACCAGCAGACCCGGACAAGAGACCCAGTACTTC. This chain connects TRBV15 to TRBJ2-5; D ambiguous. This CDR3 contains 13 residues. V shed 2 bases and J shed 2 bases, with 6 bases lying between them. Germline V gene sequence: CDR1 LNHNV, CDR2 YYDKDF (reference sequence). Complete variable domain (other parts from reference TRBV15 and TRBJ2-5): DAMVIQNPRYQVTQFGKPVTLSCSQTLNHNVMYWYQQKSSQAPKLLFHYYDKDFNNEADTPDNFQSRRPNTSFCFLDIRSPGLGDTAMYLCATSRPGQETQYFGPGTRLLVL.

This clonotype was picked up a small number of times. The chain has TRBV5-1 and TRBJ2-7; TRBD2 agrees at 10 bases. CDR3 length equals 15 residues. Per the germline V gene, CDR1 is SGHRS and CDR2 is YFSETQ. Unmatched junction bases numbered 8, after V lost 5 bases and J lost 3 bases. CDR3 sequence reads: CASRPLAGDYYEQYF. CDR3 in DNA: TGCGCCAGCAGACCTCTAGCGGGGGATTACTACGAGCAGTACTTC. The full variable domain, in which reference TRBV5-1 and TRBJ2-7 provide the parts outside the CDR3, is KAGVTQTPRYLIKTRGQQVTLSCSPISGHRSVSWYQQTPGQGLQFLFEYFSETQRNKGNFPGRFSGRQFSNSRSEMNVSTLELGDSALYLCASRPLAGDYYEQYFGPGTRLTVT.

The chain has TRBV5-1 and TRBJ2-1, with TRBD1 identical over 8 bases. V shed 2 bases, J shed 5 bases, and the junction held 15 bases outside the gene matches. The CDR3 consists of 18 residues. Germline V gives CDR1 SGHRS, CDR2 YFSETQ. The CDR3 protein is CASSFGTGSPRANNEQFF. CDR3 DNA sequence: TGCGCCAGCAGCTTTGGGACAGGCTCTCCCAGGGCCAACAATGAGCAGTTCTTC.

This clonotype has only a few counts. The chain combines TRBV7-9 with TRBJ2-7; 7 positions match TRBD1. Trimming removed 0 bases from V and 6 bases from J; junction bases left unmatched: 2. This CDR3 is built from 13 residues. Germline lookup yields CDR1 SEHNR and CDR2 FQNEAQ (reference sequence). The CDR3 bases are TGTGCCAGCAGCTTAGCGGCAGGGGGCGAGCAGTACTTC. The encoded protein is CASSLAAGGEQYF.

The chain couples TRBV5-1 to TRBJ2-1, with 12 nucleotides matching TRBD2. CDR1 and CDR2 from the germline V gene are SGHRS and YFSETQ. Trimming at V came to 5 bases and at J to 6 bases, leaving 9 bases not matched to a gene. The CDR3 extends over 16 amino acids. CDR3 nucleotides: TGCGCCAGCAGTCCTCGGACTAGCGGGGAGTTCAATGAGCAGTTCTTC. Translation: CASSPRTSGEFNEQFF.

This clonotype was seen more than once but under ten times. This chain uses TRBV7-2 with TRBJ1-1; tentative D call: TRBD1 (6 bases). This CDR3 region has 16 residues. Looked up from germline, CDR1 is SGHTA and CDR2 is FQGNSA. V was clipped by 5 bases and J by 0 bases, with 16 bases between them. The CDR3 sequence: CASSQEGDGMNTEAFF. DNA for the CDR3: TGTGCCAGCAGCCAAGAGGGGGACGGAATGAACACTGAAGCTTTCTTT.

A word on this clonotype: Mismatch with germline at one junction end may stem from a read error. The V and J genes are TRBV6-1 and TRBJ1-3, with 11 bases lining up with TRBD1. This CDR3 has 14 amino acids. Germline V CDR1 and CDR2: MNHNS, SASEGT. CDR3 bases: TGTGCCAGCGGACAGGGGGCCTCTCGAAACACCATATATTTT. Its translation: CASGQGASRNTIYF.

This chain joins TRBV5-6 and TRBJ2-7; D possibly corresponds to TRBD2 (7 bases). This CDR3 region has 14 residues. Per germline, CDR1 SGHDT and CDR2 YYEEEE. Trimming cost V 4 bases and J 0 bases, with 11 bases left between them. The CDR3 nucleotides are TGTGCCAGCAGCCGGGGGGCAAGCTCCTACGAGCAGTACTTC. It specifies CASSRGASSYEQYF.

This clonotype showed up just a few times. The chain employs TRBV4-2 and TRBJ1-1; perhaps TRBD1 as D (5 bases). The germline V gene encodes CDR1 LGHNA and CDR2 YNFKEQ. Trimming left V 4 bases short and J 7 bases short, with 25 bases between. This CDR3 has 17 residues. Here the CDR3 reads CASSPEGRALSGVEAFF. DNA of the CDR3: TGTGCCAGCAGCCCCGAGGGGAGGGCCCTCTCAGGTGTTGAAGCTTTCTTT.

This clonotype was recorded a few times. The chain links TRBV10-3 to TRBJ2-7; 12 bases map to TRBD2. CDR1 ENHRY and CDR2 SYGVKD come from the germline V gene. The CDR3 extends over 16 amino acids. V lost 4 bases and J lost 1; bases outside the gene matches: 5. The DNA for the CDR3 is TGTGCCATCAGTGCGTTTACTAGCGGGAGGTCCTACGAGCAGTACTTC. As protein: CAISAFTSGRSYEQYF.

This clonotype has just a few counts. This chain uses TRBV19 with TRBJ1-4; D possibly corresponds to TRBD1 (5 bases). Germline V CDR1 and CDR2: LNHDA, SQIVND (reference sequence). Trimming removed 5 bases from V and 8 bases from J, with 21 bases in between. CDR3 length equals 16 residues. CDR3 amino acids: CASSQSRGREGEKLFF. The CDR3 region has the DNA TGTGCCAGTAGTCAAAGTAGGGGCAGAGAAGGGGAAAAACTGTTTTTT.

In its sample, this clonotype was seen a few times. The J gene is TRBJ2-5, the V gene TRBV12-3 or TRBV12-4, with D unresolved. This CDR3 is built from 14 residues. V gave up 3 bases and J gave up 0 bases, with 8 bases separating them. CDR3 loop: CASSFGSYQETQYF. CDR3 nucleotides: TGTGCCAGCAGTTTTGGTAGTTACCAAGAGACCCAGTACTTC.